These 5 T cell receptor beta chains were sequenced from one sample in a study of blood T cell repertoires in COVID-19. Clones were sequenced by immunoSEQ multiplex PCR, and TCRdb holds only the in-frame ones, with some missing. This sample carries a few hundred thousand clones, 80% to 90% of them seen once, and the ten largest clones take approximately 2%. The sequencing input was PBMCs or T cells enriched from blood (not recorded which). The receptor set was obtained from a woman aged 50 to 60 who had recovered from COVID-19.

The chain has TRBV9 and TRBJ1-2, with D maybe TRBD1 (5 bases). V was pared by 4 bases and J by 4 bases, with 14 bases between. This CDR3 is 14 amino acids long. CDR1 SGDLS and CDR2 YYNGEE come from the germline V gene. For the CDR3, the DNA is TGTGCCAGCAGCACAACGACAGAAAGCTATGGCTACACCTTC. Encoded protein: CASSTTTESYGYTF.

The chain uses TRBV19 and TRBJ1-5; 8 nucleotides match TRBD1. Unmatched junction bases numbered 11, after V lost 10 bases and J lost 0 bases. This CDR3 contains 16 residues. The germline V gene encodes CDR1 LNHDA and CDR2 SQIVND (reference sequence). The CDR3 region has the DNA TGTGCCATCAGTACAGGGGGGGGTTATAGCAATCAGCCCCAGCATTTT. This sequence encodes CAISTGGGYSNQPQHF. The variable domain in full, with the rest retrieved from reference TRBV19 and TRBJ1-5, is DGGITQSPKYLFRKEGQNVTLSCEQNLNHDAMYWYRQDPGQGLRLIYYSQIVNDFQKGDIAEGYSVSREKKESFPLTVTSAQKNPTAFYLCAISTGGGYSNQPQHFGDGTRLSIL.

The J gene is TRBJ1-6, the V gene TRBV7-9, with 8 nucleotides matching TRBD1. The CDR3 loop spans 14 amino acids. Germline V lookup: CDR1 SEHNR, CDR2 FQNEAQ (reference sequence). Losses at the gene ends were 5 bases for V and 10 bases for J; bases not matched to a gene: 7. In nucleotides, the CDR3 is TGTGCCAGCAGCCTAGACAGGGGACGGTCACCCCTCCACTTT. Amino acids: CASSLDRGRSPLHF.

The chain recombines TRBV18 with TRBJ2-2; no reliable D call. The CDR3 is 14 amino acids. Germline V gene data show CDR1 as KGHSH and CDR2 as LQKENI. Deletions cut 2 bases from V and 4 bases from J, with 8 bases between. CDR3 sequence (DNA): TGTGCCAGCTCACCAAGTTCAGGCACCGGGGAGCTGTTTTTT. Encoded protein: CASSPSSGTGELFF. Together with reference TRBV18 and TRBJ2-2, the CDR3 gives the full variable domain: NAGVMQNPRHLVRRRGQEARLRCSPMKGHSHVYWYRQLPEEGLKFMVYLQKENIIDESGMPKERFSAEFPKEGPSILRIQQVVRGDSAAYFCASSPSSGTGELFFGEGSRLTVL.

V gene TRBV18 combines with J gene TRBJ2-2, with 10 bases matching TRBD2. This CDR3 comprises 15 residues. V shed 8 bases, J shed 4 bases, and the junction held 7 bases outside the gene matches. Germline CDR1 KGHSH, CDR2 LQKENI. CDR3 residues: CASQPAGGTTGELFF. CDR3 DNA sequence: TGTGCCAGCCAGCCAGCGGGAGGGACCACCGGGGAGCTGTTTTTT.